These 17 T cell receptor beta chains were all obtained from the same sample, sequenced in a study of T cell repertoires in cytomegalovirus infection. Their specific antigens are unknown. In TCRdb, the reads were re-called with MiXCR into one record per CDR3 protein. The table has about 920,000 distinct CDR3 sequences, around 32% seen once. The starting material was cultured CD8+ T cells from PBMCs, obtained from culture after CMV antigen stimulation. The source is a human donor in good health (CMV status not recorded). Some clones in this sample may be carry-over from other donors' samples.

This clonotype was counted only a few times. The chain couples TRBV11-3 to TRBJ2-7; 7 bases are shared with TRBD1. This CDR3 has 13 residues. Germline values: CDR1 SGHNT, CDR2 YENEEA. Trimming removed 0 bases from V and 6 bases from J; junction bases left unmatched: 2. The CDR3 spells CASSLDTGVEQYF. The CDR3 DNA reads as TGTGCCAGCAGCTTAGACACAGGGGTCGAGCAGTACTTC.

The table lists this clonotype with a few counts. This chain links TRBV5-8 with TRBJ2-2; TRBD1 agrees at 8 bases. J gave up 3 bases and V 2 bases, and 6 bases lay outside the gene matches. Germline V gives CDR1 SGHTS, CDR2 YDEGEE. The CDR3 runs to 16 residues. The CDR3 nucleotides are TGTGCCAGCAGCTTCAGACAGGGGATTTACACCGGGGAGCTGTTTTTT. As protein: CASSFRQGIYTGELFF.

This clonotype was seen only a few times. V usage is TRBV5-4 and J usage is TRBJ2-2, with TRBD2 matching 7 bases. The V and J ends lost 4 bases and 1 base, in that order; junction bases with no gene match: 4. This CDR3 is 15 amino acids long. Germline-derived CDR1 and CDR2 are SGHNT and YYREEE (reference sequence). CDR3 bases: TGTGCCAGCAGCGACGGGGGGTTGAACACCGGGGAGCTGTTTTTT. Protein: CASSDGGLNTGELFF.

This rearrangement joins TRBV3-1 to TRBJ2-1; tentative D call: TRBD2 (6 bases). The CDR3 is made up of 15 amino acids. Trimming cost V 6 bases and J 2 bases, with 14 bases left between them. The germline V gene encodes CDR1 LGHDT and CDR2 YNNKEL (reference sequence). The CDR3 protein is CASRKTSDTYNEQFF. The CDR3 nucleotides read TGTGCCAGCAGAAAGACTAGTGATACCTACAATGAGCAGTTCTTC.

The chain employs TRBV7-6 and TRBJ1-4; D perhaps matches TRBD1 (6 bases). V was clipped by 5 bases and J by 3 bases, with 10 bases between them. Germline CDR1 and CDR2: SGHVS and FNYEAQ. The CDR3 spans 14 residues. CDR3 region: CASSQTGSNEKLFF. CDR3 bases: TGTGCCAGCAGCCAGACAGGATCTAATGAAAAACTGTTTTTT.

The DNA for the CDR3 is TGTGCCAGCAGTCCGACCCACCGGGACAGGGCGGAAAAAGGGTACGTC. Translation: CASSPTHRDRAEKGYV. The chain has TRBV6-2 or TRBV6-3 and TRBJ2-7; 9 nucleotides line up with TRBD1. Looked up from germline, CDR1 is MNHEY and CDR2 is SVGEGT. The CDR3 runs 16 residues. With V trimmed by 5 bases and J by 12 bases, 20 bases remained unmatched.

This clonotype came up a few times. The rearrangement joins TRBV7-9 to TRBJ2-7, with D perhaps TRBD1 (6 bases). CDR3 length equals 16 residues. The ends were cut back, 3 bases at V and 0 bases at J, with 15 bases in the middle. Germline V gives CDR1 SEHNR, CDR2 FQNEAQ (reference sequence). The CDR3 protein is CASSFDIGTPSYEQYF. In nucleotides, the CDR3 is TGTGCCAGCAGCTTCGACATCGGGACACCCTCCTACGAGCAGTACTTC.

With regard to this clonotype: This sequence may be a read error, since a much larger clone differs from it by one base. The CDR3 DNA follows: TGTGCCAGCAGCTTAAGGGGACAGGGGGCAGATACGCAGTATTTT. Residues: CASSLRGQGADTQYF. This chain uses TRBV7-9 with TRBJ2-3; 11 nucleotides match TRBD1. The length of the CDR3 is 15 residues. Germline trimming cut 2 bases from V and 4 bases from J; bases unmatched to any gene: 2. CDR1 and CDR2 from the germline V gene are SEHNR and FQNEAQ (reference sequence). The variable domain in full, with the rest retrieved from reference TRBV7-9 and TRBJ2-3, is DTGVSQNPRHKITKRGQNVTFRCDPISEHNRLYWYRQTLGQGPEFLTYFQNEAQLEKSRLLSDRFSAERPKGSFSTLEIQRTEQGDSAMYLCASSLRGQGADTQYFGPGTRLTVL.

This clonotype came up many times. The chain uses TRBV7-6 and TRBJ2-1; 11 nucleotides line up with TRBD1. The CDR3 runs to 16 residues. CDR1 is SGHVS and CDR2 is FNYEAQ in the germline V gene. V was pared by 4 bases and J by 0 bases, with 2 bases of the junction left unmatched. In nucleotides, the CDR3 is TGTGCCAGCAGCTCGGGACAGGGGGTCTCCTACAATGAGCAGTTCTTC. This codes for CASSSGQGVSYNEQFF.

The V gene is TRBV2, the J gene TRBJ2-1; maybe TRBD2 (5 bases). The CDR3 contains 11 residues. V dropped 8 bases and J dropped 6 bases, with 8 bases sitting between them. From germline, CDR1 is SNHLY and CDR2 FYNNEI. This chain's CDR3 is CASPSGNEQFF. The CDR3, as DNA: TGTGCCAGCCCAAGCGGCAATGAGCAGTTCTTC.

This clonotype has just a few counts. The CDR3 nucleotides read TGTGCCAGCAGCACTTGGGACAGACACTACGAGCAGTACGTC. Amino acids: CASSTWDRHYEQYV. The V call is TRBV5-4, the J call TRBJ2-7, with 7 positions matching TRBD1. Germline V gene sequence: CDR1 SGHNT, CDR2 YYREEE (reference sequence). Losses at the gene ends were 4 bases for V and 3 bases for J; bases not matched to a gene: 7. CDR3 length: 14 residues.

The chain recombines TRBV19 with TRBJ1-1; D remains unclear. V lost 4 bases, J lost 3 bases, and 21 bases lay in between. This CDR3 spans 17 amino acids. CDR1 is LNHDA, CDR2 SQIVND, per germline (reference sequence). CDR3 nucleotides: TGTGCCAGTAGTAATCCGGGCCGGCTCCCGATCGACACTGAAGCTTTCTTT. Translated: CASSNPGRLPIDTEAFF.

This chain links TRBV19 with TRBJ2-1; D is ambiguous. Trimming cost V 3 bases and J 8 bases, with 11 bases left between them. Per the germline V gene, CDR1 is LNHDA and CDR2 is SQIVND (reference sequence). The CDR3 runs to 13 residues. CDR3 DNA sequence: TGTGCCAGTAGTATCCTTAGTTGGGATGAGCAGTTCTTC. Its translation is CASSILSWDEQFF.

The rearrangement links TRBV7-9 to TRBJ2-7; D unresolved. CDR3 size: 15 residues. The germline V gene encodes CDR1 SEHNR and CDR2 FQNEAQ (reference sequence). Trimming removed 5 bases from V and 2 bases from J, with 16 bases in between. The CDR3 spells CASSPPLGITYEQYF. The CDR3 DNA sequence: TGTGCCAGCAGCCCGCCGCTAGGTATCACCTACGAGCAGTACTTC.

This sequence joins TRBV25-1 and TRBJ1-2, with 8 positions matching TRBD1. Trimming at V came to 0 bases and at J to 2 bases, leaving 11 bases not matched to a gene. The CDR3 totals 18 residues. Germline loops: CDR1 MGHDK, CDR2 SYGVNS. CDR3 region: CASSEYFDGAGGNYGYTF. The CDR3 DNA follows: TGTGCCAGCAGTGAATATTTTGATGGGGCAGGGGGCAACTATGGCTACACCTTC.

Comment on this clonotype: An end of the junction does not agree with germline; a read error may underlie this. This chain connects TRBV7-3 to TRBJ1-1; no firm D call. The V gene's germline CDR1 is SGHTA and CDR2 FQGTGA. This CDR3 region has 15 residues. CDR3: CANSLALYLNTEAFF. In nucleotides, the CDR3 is TGTGCCAACAGCTTAGCATTGTATCTGAACACTGAAGCTTTCTTT.

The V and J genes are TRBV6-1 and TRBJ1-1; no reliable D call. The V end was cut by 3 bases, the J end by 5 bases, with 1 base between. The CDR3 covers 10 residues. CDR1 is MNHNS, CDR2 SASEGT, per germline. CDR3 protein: CASSETEAFF. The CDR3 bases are TGTGCCAGCAGTGAGACTGAAGCTTTCTTT.